Shown below are 23 T cell receptor beta chains from a single sample sequenced in a study of CD4 T cells in relation to SARS-CoV-2 and coronaviruses. The unexposed donors gave CD4+ T cells in 2011-2018, prior to COVID-19. CD4+ T cells were isolated from the cells after 10 days of culture. Which antigens these TCRs recognize remains unknown. This table comes from immunoSEQ multiplex PCR, and its TCRdb copy is limited to in-frame clones, with some not included. The sample holds about 26,000 clones, more than 65% seen once. Sequenced sample: CD4+ T cells from PBMCs, cultured in vitro. These receptors were taken from a human donor in good health.

V gene TRBV7-2 combines with J gene TRBJ2-7; 7 bases are a match to TRBD2. Trimming at V came to 1 base and at J to 2 bases, leaving 5 bases not matched to a gene. Germline values: CDR1 SGHTA, CDR2 FQGNSA. There are 15 residues in the CDR3. CDR3: CASSLGAGPAYEQYF. The CDR3 DNA reads as TGTGCCAGCAGCTTAGGAGCGGGACCAGCCTACGAGCAGTACTTC.

J is TRBJ2-3 and V is TRBV3-1 (or the pseudogene TRBV3-2), with D possibly being TRBD2 (6 bases). CDR3 length: 14 residues. V was clipped by 4 bases and J by 4 bases, with 12 bases between them. Germline V gene sequence: CDR1 LGHDT, CDR2 YNNKEL (reference sequence). Here the CDR3 DNA reads TGTGCCAGCAGCCCCACCGGAGGGGCAGATACGCAGTATTTT. Translation: CASSPTGGADTQYF.

This clone was observed a few times. CDR3 sequence (DNA): TGTGCCAGCAGCCCCCGAGGGGCTACCTACAATGAGCAGTTCTTC. Translating it yields CASSPRGATYNEQFF. V and J are TRBV7-9 and TRBJ2-1, with D perhaps matching TRBD1 or TRBD2 (5 bases each). Germline values: CDR1 SEHNR, CDR2 FQNEAQ (reference sequence). The germline V and J ends were trimmed by 5 bases and 2 bases, with 13 bases remaining between them. This CDR3 has 15 amino acids.

V is TRBV7-2 and J is TRBJ1-2; 7 positions agree with TRBD1. Germline V gene data show CDR1 as SGHTA and CDR2 as FQGNSA. The V and J ends lost 2 bases and 0 bases, in that order; junction bases with no gene match: 3. The CDR3 runs 15 residues. The chain's CDR3 is CASSLLTGANYGYTF. The DNA for the CDR3 is TGTGCCAGCAGCTTACTTACAGGGGCTAACTATGGCTACACCTTC.

V gene TRBV3-1 (or the pseudogene TRBV3-2) combines with J gene TRBJ2-7; 13 nucleotides align to TRBD2. The CDR3 extends over 18 amino acids. V shed 1 base, J shed 0 bases, and the junction held 6 bases outside the gene matches. In germline, CDR1 is LGHDT, CDR2 YNNKEL (reference sequence). For the CDR3, the DNA is TGTGCCAGCAGCCAAGTTCCGGGACTAGCGGGACCCTCCTACGAGCAGTACTTC. This gives the protein CASSQVPGLAGPSYEQYF.

This clone has a single count. This chain connects TRBV30 to TRBJ2-7; 7 nucleotides match TRBD1. The CDR3 extends over 15 amino acids. Germline-derived CDR1 and CDR2 are GTSNPN and SVGIG (reference sequence). The J segment lost 4 bases and the V segment lost 3 bases, leaving 12 bases of the junction unmatched. The CDR3 DNA reads as TGTGCCTGGAGAGAGGGGACAGCACCCGGTTACGAGCAGTACTTC. Protein sequence: CAWREGTAPGYEQYF.

The rearrangement joins TRBV6-1 to TRBJ1-4; D call uncertain. The germline gives CDR1 MNHNS, CDR2 SASEGT. Trimming took off 3 bases at V and 0 bases at J, with 8 bases between the two ends. CDR3 size: 15 residues. Here the CDR3 reads CASSEDFATNEKLFF. The CDR3 nucleotides read TGTGCCAGCAGTGAGGACTTCGCAACTAATGAAAAACTGTTTTTT.

The chain combines TRBV6-5 with TRBJ2-3; D is perhaps TRBD2 (7 bases). Germline V CDR1 and CDR2: MNHEY, SVGAGI. This CDR3 region has 15 residues. Trimming shortened V by 10 bases and J by 2 bases, and 19 bases separated the two germline ends. CDR3 sequence: CATMGAGADTDTQYF. The CDR3 DNA follows: TGTGCCACCATGGGGGCGGGAGCGGACACAGATACGCAGTATTTT.

This chain connects TRBV6-2 or TRBV6-3 to TRBJ2-2, with a tentative D call TRBD1 (6 bases). V lost 2 bases, J lost 2 bases, and 9 bases lay in between. CDR3 length equals 15 residues. The germline CDR1 and CDR2 sequences are MNHEY and SVGEGT. The CDR3 sequence: CASSYGGQNTGELFF. The CDR3 DNA reads as TGTGCCAGCAGTTACGGGGGACAAAACACCGGGGAGCTGTTTTTT.

This rearrangement joins TRBV30 to TRBJ2-5, with TRBD1 matching 12 bases. With V trimmed by 7 bases and J by 5 bases, 5 bases remained unmatched. This CDR3 has 13 amino acids. Germline loops: CDR1 GTSNPN, CDR2 SVGIG (reference sequence). CDR3 protein: CASGTGGVETQYF. In DNA form, the CDR3 reads TGTGCCTCGGGGACAGGGGGCGTTGAGACCCAGTACTTC.

The genes are TRBV4-1 and TRBJ2-6; D gene unclear. There are 13 residues in the CDR3. V shed 4 bases and J shed 0 bases, with 1 base lying between them. The germline CDR1 and CDR2 sequences are MGHRA and YSYEKL. The CDR3 region is CASSLSGANVLTF. The CDR3 DNA sequence: TGCGCCAGCAGCCTCTCTGGGGCCAACGTCCTGACTTTC.

The chain uses TRBV5-4 and TRBJ1-2; 10 nucleotides match TRBD1. CDR1 is SGHNT, CDR2 YYREEE, per germline (reference sequence). V lost 0 bases to trimming and J lost 3 bases; unmatched junction nucleotides: 5. This CDR3 region has 16 residues. Here the CDR3 DNA reads TGTGCCAGCAGCTTGGGAGGTGGACAGGGGGACTATGGCTACACCTTC. Protein product: CASSLGGGQGDYGYTF.

This chain uses TRBV3-1 (or the pseudogene TRBV3-2) with TRBJ2-1; tentatively, D is TRBD1 or TRBD2 (5 bases each). The CDR3 consists of 18 residues. Between the trimmed V and J ends, which lost 7 bases and 7 bases, there was a span of 29 bases. CDR1 and CDR2 (germline): LGHDT, YNNKEL (reference sequence). The CDR3 sequence: CASKSGDPDGAIENEQFF. CDR3 nucleotides: TGTGCCAGCAAGTCCGGGGACCCCGATGGGGCTATCGAGAATGAGCAGTTCTTC.

This clone was observed a handful of times. The chain couples TRBV7-8 to TRBJ1-2, with D tentatively TRBD1 (5 bases). CDR3 length equals 12 residues. Germline-derived CDR1 and CDR2 are SGHVS and FQNEAQ. V lost 1 base and J lost 6, with 6 bases in between. The chain's CDR3 is CASSLGRDGYTF. CDR3 sequence (DNA): TGTGCCAGCAGCTTAGGCAGGGATGGCTACACCTTC.

The V gene is TRBV30, the J gene TRBJ2-1; D is tentatively TRBD1 or TRBD2 (5 bases each). Germline V CDR1 and CDR2: GTSNPN, SVGIG (reference sequence). This CDR3 has 14 amino acids. Trimming removed 2 bases from V and 5 bases from J, with 13 bases in between. The CDR3 bases are TGTGCCTGGAGTATTGGGACGGGCGACAATGAGCAGTTCTTC. Encoded protein: CAWSIGTGDNEQFF.

This chain joins TRBV3-1 (or the pseudogene TRBV3-2) and TRBJ1-2, with D tentatively TRBD1 (5 bases). This CDR3 spans 14 amino acids. Trimming shortened V by 3 bases and J by 8 bases, and 16 bases separated the two germline ends. Germline values: CDR1 LGHDT, CDR2 YNNKEL (reference sequence). Here the CDR3 DNA reads TGTGCCAGCAGCCAGATGTACCCAGGGAACGGCTACACCTTC. Translated: CASSQMYPGNGYTF.

The chain uses TRBV7-6 and TRBJ1-5; 7 nucleotides line up with TRBD1. In germline, CDR1 is SGHVS, CDR2 FNYEAQ. V dropped 0 bases and J dropped 5; count of bases not matched to a gene: 10. The CDR3 sequence is 17 residues long. In nucleotides, the CDR3 is TGTGCCAGCAGCTTAGCCCCCTCACAGGGGTTATATCAGCCCCAGCATTTT. It is translated as CASSLAPSQGLYQPQHF.

This clone appeared once. The genes are TRBV27 and TRBJ2-7; 11 bases fit TRBD2. This CDR3 comprises 16 residues. J gave up 2 bases and V 2 bases, and 5 bases lay outside the gene matches. The V gene's germline CDR1 is MNHEY and CDR2 SMNVEV (reference sequence). CDR3 protein: CASSLPSLAGAYEQYF. In DNA form, the CDR3 reads TGTGCCAGCAGTTTACCATCACTAGCGGGGGCCTACGAGCAGTACTTC.

The chain couples TRBV7-9 to TRBJ2-2, with 11 bases lining up with TRBD2. V dropped 0 bases and J dropped 0; count of bases not matched to a gene: 0. The CDR3 has 17 residues. In germline, CDR1 is SEHNR, CDR2 FQNEAQ (reference sequence). The CDR3 loop is CASSLATSGANTGELFF. The DNA for the CDR3 is TGTGCCAGCAGCTTAGCGACTAGCGGGGCGAACACCGGGGAGCTGTTTTTT.

The chain employs TRBV5-5 and TRBJ2-3; TRBD2 matches 9 bases. Germline assignment: CDR1 SGHKS and CDR2 YYEKEE (reference sequence). Trimming cost V 4 bases and J 2 bases; bases outside gene matches: 11. This CDR3 region has 17 residues. CDR3 residues: CASSINLAGANTDTQYF. CDR3 DNA: TGTGCCAGCAGCATAAATTTAGCGGGGGCTAACACAGATACGCAGTATTTT.

The chain recombines TRBV4-1 with TRBJ1-2, with 8 bases matching TRBD1. The J segment lost 7 bases and the V segment lost 0 bases, leaving 7 bases of the junction unmatched. There are 15 residues in the CDR3. Germline V CDR1 and CDR2: MGHRA, YSYEKL. This CDR3 is CASSQEGRGHGGYTF. CDR3 nucleotides: TGCGCCAGCAGCCAAGAGGGCAGGGGGCATGGTGGCTACACCTTC.

The V gene is TRBV5-1, the J gene TRBJ2-7; D possibly corresponds to TRBD1 (6 bases). The germline gives CDR1 SGHRS, CDR2 YFSETQ. V was clipped by 5 bases and J by 3 bases, with 18 bases between them. The CDR3 runs to 15 residues. The CDR3 sequence: CASSHPGTQIYEQYF. The CDR3 DNA is TGCGCCAGCAGTCACCCAGGGACACAAATCTACGAGCAGTACTTC.

The rearrangement uses TRBV5-5 and TRBJ2-5; 8 nucleotides match TRBD1. From germline, CDR1 is SGHKS and CDR2 YYEKEE (reference sequence). The CDR3 extends over 14 amino acids. V dropped 4 bases and J dropped 5; count of bases not matched to a gene: 7. The CDR3 reads CASSLQGGLETQYF. CDR3 coding DNA: TGTGCCAGCAGCCTACAGGGGGGTTTGGAGACCCAGTACTTC.